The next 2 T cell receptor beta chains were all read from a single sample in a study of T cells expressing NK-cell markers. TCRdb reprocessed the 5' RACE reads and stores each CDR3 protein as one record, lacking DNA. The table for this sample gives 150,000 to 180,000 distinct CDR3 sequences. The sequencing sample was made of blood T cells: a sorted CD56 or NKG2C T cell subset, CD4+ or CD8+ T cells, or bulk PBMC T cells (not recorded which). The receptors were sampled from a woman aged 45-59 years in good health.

Here the CDR3 reads CASSQKWDERGRANEQFF. V usage is TRBV3-1 and J usage is TRBJ2-1; TCRdb lists TRBD2, though no DNA is available to test this call. This CDR3 comprises 18 residues. CDR1 LGHDT and CDR2 YNNKEL come from the germline V gene (reference sequence).

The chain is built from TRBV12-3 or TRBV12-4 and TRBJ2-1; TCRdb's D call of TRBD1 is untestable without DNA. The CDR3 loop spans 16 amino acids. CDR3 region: CASMMGARGGSNEQFF.